A single sample gave rise to the 29 T cell receptor beta chains below, sequenced in a study of technical replicates of blood from several donors. Measured with immunoSEQ multiplex PCR; TCRdb has only the in-frame clones, and not every one. Here the sample spans tens of thousands of clones, about 95% being singletons. Sequencing was carried out using T cells isolated from PBMCs. These receptor sequences come from a human donor in good health.

The chain recombines TRBV5-1 with TRBJ1-1; TRBD1 aligns across 7 bases. V was pared by 0 bases and J by 0 bases, with 8 bases of the junction left unmatched. CDR1 is SGHRS, CDR2 YFSETQ, per germline. The CDR3 length is 17 residues. The CDR3 is CASSLVTGDSMNTEAFF. The CDR3 DNA follows: TGCGCCAGCAGCTTGGTTACAGGGGATTCTATGAACACTGAAGCTTTCTTT. The complete variable domain, with remaining parts taken from reference TRBV5-1 and TRBJ1-1, reads KAGVTQTPRYLIKTRGQQVTLSCSPISGHRSVSWYQQTPGQGLQFLFEYFSETQRNKGNFPGRFSGRQFSNSRSEMNVSTLELGDSALYLCASSLVTGDSMNTEAFFGQGTRLTVV.

The V and J genes are TRBV30 and TRBJ1-1; D is ambiguous. Germline V lookup: CDR1 GTSNPN, CDR2 SVGIG (reference sequence). This CDR3 spans 13 amino acids. V was trimmed by 3 bases and J by 7 bases, leaving 15 bases between them. The CDR3 is CAWSPGVTVEAFF. The DNA for the CDR3 is TGTGCCTGGAGCCCCGGGGTCACCGTTGAAGCTTTCTTT. The full variable domain, with the rest looked up from reference TRBV30 and TRBJ1-1, is SQTIHQWPATLVQPVGSPLSLECTVEGTSNPNLYWYRQAAGRGLQLLFYSVGIGQISSEVPQNLSASRPQDRQFILSSKKLLLSDSGFYLCAWSPGVTVEAFFGQGTRLTVV.

This chain connects TRBV14 to TRBJ1-2; D call uncertain. V lost 1 base, J lost 4 bases, and 19 bases lay in between. Germline CDR1 reads SGHDN; CDR2 reads FVKESK. The CDR3 consists of 17 residues. Here the CDR3 DNA reads TGTGCCAGCAGCCAAGGGTACCTCCACATAAATTCCTATGGCTACACCTTC. Translation: CASSQGYLHINSYGYTF.

This clone showed up just once. The genes are TRBV11-2 and TRBJ2-3; 9 nucleotides align to TRBD1. Germline CDR1 and CDR2: SGHAT and FQNNGV. The CDR3 contains 18 residues. With 5 bases clipped from V and 0 bases from J, the junction kept 12 bases outside the gene matches. The CDR3 region has the DNA TGTGCCAGCAGCCCTCGGGGACAGGGAGTTTCTAGCACAGATACGCAGTATTTT. This codes for CASSPRGQGVSSTDTQYF.

This chain connects TRBV28 to TRBJ2-4; 9 nucleotides agree with TRBD1. Germline CDR1 and CDR2: MDHEN and SYDVKM. CDR3 length: 13 residues. Trimming took 4 bases from V and 14 from J; bases not matched to a gene: 9. This CDR3 reads CASSSSPRDREYF. The CDR3 DNA reads as TGTGCCAGCAGTTCCTCTCCCCGGGACAGGGAGTACTTC.

This chain connects TRBV11-2 to TRBJ2-4; no clear D gene. V was pared by 5 bases and J by 0 bases, with 20 bases between. The CDR3 length is 18 residues. CDR1 SGHAT and CDR2 FQNNGV come from the germline V gene. The CDR3 coding sequence is TGTGCCAGCAGCCTCATGCGCCTACCGCCCGGAGCCAAAAACATTCAGTACTTC. Its protein is CASSLMRLPPGAKNIQYF.

The gene calls are TRBV7-2 and TRBJ2-4; 9 bases line up with TRBD1. V dropped 5 bases and J dropped 8; count of bases not matched to a gene: 13. The CDR3 contains 16 residues. Germline-derived CDR1 and CDR2 are SGHTA and FQGNSA. CDR3 loop: CASSPGQGGFQDIQYF. The CDR3 DNA is TGTGCCAGCAGCCCGGGACAGGGCGGGTTCCAAGACATTCAGTACTTC.

The J gene is TRBJ2-1, the V gene TRBV5-1; 14 nucleotides align to TRBD2. Trimming at V came to 0 bases and at J to 4 bases, leaving 6 bases not matched to a gene. The germline V gene has CDR1 SGHRS and CDR2 YFSETQ. This CDR3 comprises 18 residues. The CDR3 bases are TGCGCCAGCAGCTTGGGAGGGACTAGCGGGAGTAGGTACAATGAGCAGTTCTTC. Translation gives CASSLGGTSGSRYNEQFF.

This rearrangement joins TRBV6-5 to TRBJ1-5, with D possibly matching TRBD1 (6 bases). The CDR3 has 13 amino acids. With 7 bases removed from V and 4 bases from J, the gap between germline ends came to 11 bases. Germline-derived CDR1 and CDR2 are MNHEY and SVGAGI. CDR3 amino acids: CASKSGDNQPQHF. The CDR3 DNA reads TGTGCCAGCAAGTCAGGGGATAATCAGCCCCAGCATTTT.

V gene TRBV6-1 combines with J gene TRBJ2-7, with TRBD1 identical over 8 bases. Germline CDR1 reads MNHNS; CDR2 reads SASEGT. CDR3 length: 15 residues. The V and J ends lost 4 bases and 9 bases, in that order; junction bases with no gene match: 14. CDR3 region: CASSGLRDRWQVQYF. CDR3 nucleotides: TGTGCCAGCAGTGGCCTCCGGGACAGGTGGCAAGTGCAGTACTTC.

The chain couples TRBV7-3 to TRBJ1-2, with TRBD1 matching over 7 bases. Germline V gene lookup returns CDR1 SGHTA and CDR2 FQGTGA. V dropped 2 bases and J dropped 5; count of bases not matched to a gene: 11. The CDR3 runs 16 residues. This chain's CDR3 is CASSLQPRDSLYGYTF. CDR3 in DNA: TGTGCCAGCAGCTTACAGCCTCGGGACAGTCTATATGGCTACACCTTC.

The V gene is TRBV5-1, the J gene TRBJ2-1; D not certain. V lost 0 bases to trimming and J lost 9 bases, with 10 bases between them. Per the germline V gene, CDR1 is SGHRS and CDR2 is YFSETQ. The CDR3 is 13 amino acids. The CDR3 spells CASSLGSVPEQFF. The DNA for the CDR3 is TGCGCCAGCAGCTTGGGTTCAGTCCCTGAGCAGTTCTTC.

V and J are TRBV18 and TRBJ2-7; D is possibly TRBD2 (5 bases). V was clipped by 2 bases and J by 1 base, with 15 bases between them. The germline CDR1 and CDR2 sequences are KGHSH and LQKENI. This CDR3 region has 16 residues. CDR3 amino acids: CASSPNRPGMSYEQYF. CDR3 DNA: TGTGCCAGCTCACCAAACCGGCCCGGGATGTCCTACGAGCAGTACTTC.

The chain employs TRBV30 and TRBJ1-1, with no clear D. The CDR3 is 12 amino acids. Germline V gene sequence: CDR1 GTSNPN, CDR2 SVGIG (reference sequence). V lost 1 base and J 1 base, leaving 4 bases between the germline ends. CDR3 nucleotide sequence: TGTGCCTGGAGTGGACAGAACACTGAAGCTTTCTTT. Its translation is CAWSGQNTEAFF.

CDR3: CASSVRPGQGNTGELFF. CDR3 sequence (DNA): TGTGCCAGCAGCGTTAGACCGGGACAGGGTAACACCGGGGAGCTGTTTTTT. This chain links TRBV7-6 with TRBJ2-2, with 9 bases aligning to TRBD1. Germline CDR1 is SGHVS and CDR2 is FNYEAQ. The CDR3 has 17 residues. With 5 bases clipped from V and 2 bases from J, the junction kept 9 bases outside the gene matches.

The chain carries TRBV28 and TRBJ2-1, with D possibly TRBD2 on 7 matching bases. The germline CDR1 and CDR2 sequences are MDHEN and SYDVKM. This CDR3 has 15 amino acids. The ends were cut back, 8 bases at V and 5 bases at J, with 19 bases in the middle. As DNA, the CDR3 is TGTGCCAGCTCCTTAGGGGGAGGGCGGAACAATGAGCAGTTCTTC. Its protein is CASSLGGGRNNEQFF.

This clone was observed a single time. This rearrangement joins TRBV27 to TRBJ2-7, with TRBD1 identical over 9 bases. This CDR3 region has 17 residues. V shed 0 bases and J 0 bases; nucleotides not matched to a gene: 6. Germline V gene data show CDR1 as MNHEY and CDR2 as SMNVEV (reference sequence). CDR3 coding DNA: TGTGCCAGCAGTTTATCGGGACAGGGTCCATACTCCTACGAGCAGTACTTC. Translated, it gives CASSLSGQGPYSYEQYF.

The rearrangement uses TRBV27 and TRBJ2-5; TRBD2 might be the D (6 bases). The J call may be mistaken, given a closer DNA end match to TRBJ2-7. CDR3 size: 15 residues. CDR1 and CDR2 (germline): MNHEY, SMNVEV (reference sequence). The CDR3 nucleotides are TGTGCCAGCAGTTTCCGGGACGGGGGTTACTACGAGCAGTACTTC. Its protein product is CASSFRDGGYYEQYF.

This clone has just one count. V is TRBV5-1 and J is TRBJ2-1; 15 bases match TRBD2. This CDR3 contains 15 residues. Per the germline V gene, CDR1 is SGHRS and CDR2 is YFSETQ. The J segment lost 12 bases and the V segment lost 4 bases, leaving 8 bases of the junction unmatched. The CDR3 is CASSPGLAGGLGQFF. CDR3 DNA sequence: TGCGCCAGCAGCCCGGGACTAGCGGGGGGCTTAGGGCAGTTCTTC.

The chain couples TRBV20-1 to TRBJ2-5; a possible D gene is TRBD1 (7 bases). The germline CDR1 and CDR2 sequences are DFQATT and SNEGSKA (reference sequence). The CDR3 loop spans 11 amino acids. Between the trimmed V and J ends, which lost 8 bases and 4 bases, there was a span of 11 bases. This chain's CDR3 is CSIQGGETQYF. The CDR3 nucleotides read TGCAGTATCCAGGGGGGAGAGACCCAGTACTTC.

J is TRBJ1-5 and V is TRBV7-2; D perhaps matches TRBD1 (5 bases). CDR1 is SGHTA, CDR2 FQGNSA, per germline. The V end lost 1 base, the J end lost 7 bases, and 17 bases lay between the germline ends. The CDR3 runs to 16 residues. CDR3: CASSLVAGGRVQPQHF. In DNA, the CDR3 is TGTGCCAGCAGCTTAGTTGCGGGGGGAAGGGTCCAGCCCCAGCATTTT.

The gene calls are TRBV2 and TRBJ1-2, with D unresolved. Germline CDR1 reads SNHLY; CDR2 reads FYNNEI. This CDR3 is 14 amino acids long. Deletions cut 9 bases from V and 7 bases from J, with 21 bases between. Written as DNA, the CDR3 is TGTGCCAGTACGAGCGGATCCCCAATGCGTGGCTACACCTTC. Translated: CASTSGSPMRGYTF.

The V call is TRBV11-2, the J call TRBJ2-5, with TRBD2 identical over 12 bases. Germline trimming cut 4 bases from V and 0 bases from J; bases unmatched to any gene: 3. CDR1 and CDR2 from the germline V gene are SGHAT and FQNNGV. CDR3 length: 16 residues. DNA of the CDR3: TGTGCCAGCAGCTCAGGACTAGCGGGGTACCAAGAGACCCAGTACTTC. Protein product: CASSSGLAGYQETQYF.

The rearrangement joins TRBV29-1 to TRBJ2-1, with 10 bases fitting TRBD2. This CDR3 is 15 amino acids long. Losses at the gene ends were 3 bases for V and 4 bases for J; bases not matched to a gene: 6. Per the germline V gene, CDR1 is SQVTM and CDR2 is ANQGSEA. The CDR3, as DNA: TGCAGCGTTGATGAAGGACTAGCGGTGTACAATGAGCAGTTCTTC. It specifies CSVDEGLAVYNEQFF.

The rearrangement links TRBV6-6 to TRBJ1-1, with 7 bases lining up with TRBD1. V lost 6 bases and J lost 1; bases outside the gene matches: 8. Germline CDR1 reads MNHNY; CDR2 reads SVGAGI (reference sequence). This CDR3 is built from 15 residues. For the CDR3, the DNA is TGTGCCAGCAGACAGACCGGGACAGAGAACACTGAAGCTTTCTTT. Its translation: CASRQTGTENTEAFF.

In its sample, this clone is medium-sized. This chain links TRBV9 with TRBJ2-7; 9 nucleotides agree with TRBD2. CDR1 is SGDLS, CDR2 YYNGEE, per germline. The length of the CDR3 is 17 residues. With V trimmed by 4 bases and J by 6 bases, 17 bases remained unmatched. The chain's CDR3 is CASSPLSTGTSTFEQYF. The CDR3 bases are TGTGCCAGCAGCCCACTCAGCACCGGGACTAGCACCTTCGAGCAGTACTTC.

The gene calls are TRBV21-1 and TRBJ1-1. TRBV21-1 is an annotated pseudogene. This CDR3 is built from 15 residues. The CDR3 nucleotides read TGTGCCAGCAGCAAAGGAGGGATTACTAAAAACGTGGCTTTCTTT. It is translated as CASSKGGITKNVAFF.

This chain uses TRBV5-1 with TRBJ1-2; no clear D. From germline, CDR1 is SGHRS and CDR2 YFSETQ. The ends were cut back, 0 bases at V and 13 bases at J, with 16 bases in the middle. The CDR3 contains 13 residues. CDR3 sequence reads: CASSLARQAGVTF. The CDR3 DNA reads TGCGCCAGCAGCTTGGCCAGGCAGGCCGGTGTCACCTTC.

This chain links TRBV18 with TRBJ1-5; no reliable D call. Per germline, CDR1 KGHSH and CDR2 LQKENI. The CDR3 is made up of 15 amino acids. Trimming took 6 bases from V and 9 from J, leaving 21 bases between them. CDR3 sequence reads: CASSPHGRQFPPQHF. CDR3 coding DNA: TGTGCCAGCTCCCCCCACGGCAGGCAATTTCCGCCCCAGCATTTT. Full variable domain (rest looked up from reference TRBV18 and TRBJ1-5): NAGVMQNPRHLVRRRGQEARLRCSPMKGHSHVYWYRQLPEEGLKFMVYLQKENIIDESGMPKERFSAEFPKEGPSILRIQQVVRGDSAAYFCASSPHGRQFPPQHFGDGTRLSIL.